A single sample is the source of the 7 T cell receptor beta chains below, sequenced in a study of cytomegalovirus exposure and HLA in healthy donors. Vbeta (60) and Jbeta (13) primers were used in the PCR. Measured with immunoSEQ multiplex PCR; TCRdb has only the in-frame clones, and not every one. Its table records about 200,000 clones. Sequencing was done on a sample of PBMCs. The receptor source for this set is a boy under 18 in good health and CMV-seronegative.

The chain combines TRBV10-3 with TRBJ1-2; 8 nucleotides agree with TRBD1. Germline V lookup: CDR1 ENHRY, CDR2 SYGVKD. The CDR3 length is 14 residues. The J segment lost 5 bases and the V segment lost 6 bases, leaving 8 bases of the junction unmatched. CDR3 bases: TGTGCCATCAGACCCGACAGGGGTGGGTATGGCTACACCTTC. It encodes CAIRPDRGGYGYTF.

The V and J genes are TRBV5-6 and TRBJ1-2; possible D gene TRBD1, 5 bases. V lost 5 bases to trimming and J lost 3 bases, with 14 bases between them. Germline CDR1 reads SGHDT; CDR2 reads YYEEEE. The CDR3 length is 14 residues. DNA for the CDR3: TGTGCCAGCAGACGGGTCTCGGGGGACTATGGCTACACCTTC. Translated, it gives CASRRVSGDYGYTF.

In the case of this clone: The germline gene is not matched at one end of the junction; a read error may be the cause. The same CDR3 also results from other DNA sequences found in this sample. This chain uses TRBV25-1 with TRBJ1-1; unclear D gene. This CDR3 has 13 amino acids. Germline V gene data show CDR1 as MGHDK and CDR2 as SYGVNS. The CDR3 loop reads CASSEYRSTEAFF. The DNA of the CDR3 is TGTGCCAGCAGCGAATATCGGAGCACTGAAGCTTTCTTT.

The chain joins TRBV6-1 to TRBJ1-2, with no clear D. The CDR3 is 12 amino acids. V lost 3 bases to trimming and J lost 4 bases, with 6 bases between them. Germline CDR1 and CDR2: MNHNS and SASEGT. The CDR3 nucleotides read TGTGCCAGCAGTGATATAGCCTATGGCTACACCTTC. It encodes CASSDIAYGYTF.

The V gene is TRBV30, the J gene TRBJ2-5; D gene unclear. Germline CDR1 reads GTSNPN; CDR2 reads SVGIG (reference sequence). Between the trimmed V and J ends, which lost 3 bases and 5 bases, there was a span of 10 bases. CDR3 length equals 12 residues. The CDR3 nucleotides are TGTGCCTGGAGCGAGCGCCTGGAGACCCAGTACTTC. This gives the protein CAWSERLETQYF.

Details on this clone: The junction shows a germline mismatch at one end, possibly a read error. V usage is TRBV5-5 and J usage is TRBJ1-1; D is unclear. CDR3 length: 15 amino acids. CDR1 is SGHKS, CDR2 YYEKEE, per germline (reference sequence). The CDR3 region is CASSWARGGGAKLDF. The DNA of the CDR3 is TGTGCCAGCAGCTGGGCCCGGGGTGGCGGAGCGAAGCTTGACTTT.

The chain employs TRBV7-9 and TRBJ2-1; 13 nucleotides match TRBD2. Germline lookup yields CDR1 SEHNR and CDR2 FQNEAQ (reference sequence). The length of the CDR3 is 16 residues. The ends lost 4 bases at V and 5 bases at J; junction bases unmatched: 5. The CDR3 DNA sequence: TGTGCCAGCAGCTCCCGGACTAGCGGGGGCCACAATGAGCAGTTCTTC. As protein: CASSSRTSGGHNEQFF.